These 19 T cell receptor beta chains were sequenced from one sample in a study of PD-1 blockade in classical Hodgkin lymphoma (dated by TCRdb to about 2020). The time point label of this sample denotes: cycle 1 day 1 (C1D1), immediately before nivolumab initiation. Every trial patient had relapsed following autologous stem cell transplantation, and prior brentuximab vedotin exposure was what differed among cohorts A, B and C. Library method: the immunoSEQ multiplex PCR assay. TCRdb took over this immuneACCESS table, retaining in-frame rearrangements with V and J assigned. Such tables are incomplete; in checked studies, under half of the missing clones stem from an unresolved V gene, and the remainder is unexplained. This sample holds about 25,000 clones; 69% were observed only once. Of the sample, approximately 3.3% is held by the ten largest clones. Sequencing used peripheral blood mononuclear cells (PBMCs), obtained at baseline. The source of these receptors is a human donor with classical Hodgkin lymphoma.

V and J are TRBV11-2 and TRBJ1-2; 9 nucleotides line up with TRBD1. The CDR3 is 17 amino acids. The germline V gene has CDR1 SGHAT and CDR2 FQNNGV. V gave up 6 bases and J gave up 4 bases; unmatched junction bases: 15. The CDR3 DNA follows: TGTGCCAGCAGTTCAAAGATCCCGGGACAGGGACTCTATGGCTACACCTTC. This gives the protein CASSSKIPGQGLYGYTF.

The chain employs TRBV11-3 and TRBJ2-1; D possibly corresponds to TRBD1 (6 bases). CDR3 length: 15 amino acids. The germline V gene has CDR1 SGHNT and CDR2 YENEEA. V was cut by 4 bases and J by 5 bases, with 15 bases left in between. CDR3 sequence reads: CASSSTLGAHNEQFF. As DNA, the CDR3 is TGTGCCAGCAGCTCTACGCTGGGGGCCCACAATGAGCAGTTCTTC. Combining the CDR3 with reference TRBV11-3 and TRBJ2-1 gives the whole variable domain EAGVVQSPRYKIIEKKQPVAFWCNPISGHNTLYWYLQNLGQGPELLIRYENEEAVDDSQLPKDRFSAERLKGVDSTLKIQPAELGDSAVYLCASSSTLGAHNEQFFGPGTRLTVL.

This clone is medium-sized within its sample. The V gene is TRBV6-1, the J gene TRBJ1-1, with a weak D call TRBD1 (5 bases). Germline V lookup: CDR1 MNHNS, CDR2 SASEGT. The CDR3 has 13 residues. The V end was cut by 10 bases, the J end by 7 bases, with 19 bases between. In DNA form, the CDR3 reads TGTGCCACGGGACCCTTGGGAGCGATTGAAGCTTTCTTT. Encoded protein: CATGPLGAIEAFF.

V is TRBV7-3 and J is TRBJ1-1; D is ambiguous. Trimming removed 2 bases from V and 3 bases from J, with 10 bases in between. The CDR3 length is 14 residues. Germline V CDR1 and CDR2: SGHTA, FQGTGA. CDR3 protein: CASSLSLMDTEAFF. For the CDR3, the DNA is TGTGCCAGCAGCTTATCCTTAATGGACACTGAAGCTTTCTTT. Looking up the rest from reference TRBV7-3 and TRBJ1-1 gives the full variable domain: GAGVSQTPSNKVTEKGKYVELRCDPISGHTALYWYRQSLGQGPEFLIYFQGTGAADDSGLPNDRFFAVRPEGSVSTLKIQRTERGDSAVYLCASSLSLMDTEAFFGQGTRLTVV.

This rearrangement joins TRBV4-3 to TRBJ2-7; 7 positions agree with TRBD1. CDR3 length: 15 residues. Germline CDR1 LGHNA, CDR2 YSLEER. V shed 1 base, J shed 4 bases, and the junction held 7 bases outside the gene matches. CDR3 protein: CASSQVTGAKYEQYF. CDR3 sequence (DNA): TGCGCCAGCAGCCAAGTAACAGGGGCAAAGTACGAGCAGTACTTC.

This chain links TRBV27 with TRBJ2-6; D gene ambiguous. The germline V gene encodes CDR1 MNHEY and CDR2 SMNVEV (reference sequence). The CDR3 loop spans 14 amino acids. V lost 8 bases and J lost 0, with 8 bases in between. The CDR3 DNA sequence: TGTGCCAGCCAAACCGTCTCTGGGGCCAACGTCCTGACTTTC. Translation: CASQTVSGANVLTF.

This chain connects TRBV30 to TRBJ2-7, with 7 bases that match TRBD1. The V gene's germline CDR1 is GTSNPN and CDR2 SVGIG (reference sequence). The V segment lost 2 bases and the J segment 4 bases; nucleotides outside the gene matches: 5. The CDR3 totals 13 residues. CDR3 sequence reads: CAWSLVTGYEQYF. CDR3 DNA sequence: TGTGCCTGGAGTTTAGTGACAGGGTACGAGCAGTACTTC.

This clone showed up just once. The chain is built from TRBV6-5 and TRBJ1-5; D uncertain. Germline CDR1 MNHEY, CDR2 SVGAGI. CDR3 length equals 15 residues. V gave up 2 bases and J gave up 5 bases, with 13 bases separating them. As DNA, the CDR3 is TGTGCCAGCAGTTACAGTCTCAGAGCGGATCAGCCCCAGCATTTT. It specifies CASSYSLRADQPQHF.

The chain links TRBV4-2 to TRBJ1-1; 8 bases match TRBD1. The germline V gene has CDR1 LGHNA and CDR2 YNFKEQ. The length of the CDR3 is 14 residues. V dropped 4 bases and J dropped 10; count of bases not matched to a gene: 11. CDR3 in DNA: TGTGCCAGCAGCCCCCCCGGACAGGGTGTCGGAGCTTTCTTT. Translated: CASSPPGQGVGAFF.

This clone is medium-sized by share. This chain links TRBV27 with TRBJ2-7; D is tentatively TRBD1 or TRBD2 (5 bases each). The CDR3 is 13 residues long. Germline V gene data show CDR1 as MNHEY and CDR2 as SMNVEV (reference sequence). The V end was cut by 3 bases, the J end by 3 bases, with 9 bases between. The CDR3 protein is CASSLRGDYEQYF. CDR3 DNA sequence: TGTGCCAGCAGTTTGAGAGGGGACTACGAGCAGTACTTC.

The chain couples TRBV7-2 to TRBJ1-2; TRBD1 might be the D (6 bases). Germline lookup yields CDR1 SGHTA and CDR2 FQGNSA. This CDR3 comprises 13 residues. V was pared by 5 bases and J by 6 bases, with 13 bases between. The CDR3 bases are TGTGCCAGCAGCCCCCGAAGGGGGGATGGCTACACCTTC. The encoded protein is CASSPRRGDGYTF.

The chain combines TRBV6-6 with TRBJ2-2; 7 bases align to TRBD2. Per germline, CDR1 MNHNY and CDR2 SVGAGI (reference sequence). The CDR3 runs to 16 residues. With V trimmed by 7 bases and J by 4 bases, 12 bases remained unmatched. For the CDR3, the DNA is TGTGCCAGCACCCCCGAGCAAGCGGGGACCACCGGGGAGCTGTTTTTT. As protein: CASTPEQAGTTGELFF.

V is TRBV19 and J is TRBJ2-1; 11 bases map to TRBD2. CDR3 length equals 14 residues. Germline values: CDR1 LNHDA, CDR2 SQIVND (reference sequence). Unmatched junction bases numbered 5, after V lost 9 bases and J lost 4 bases. CDR3 sequence: CASETSGGYNEQFF. In DNA form, the CDR3 reads TGTGCCAGCGAAACTAGCGGGGGATACAATGAGCAGTTCTTC.

The CDR3: CASSPNTGRSGELFF. The CDR3, as DNA: TGTGCCAGCAGCCCTAATACAGGGAGGTCCGGGGAGCTGTTTTTT. The rearrangement links TRBV4-2 to TRBJ2-2, with D perhaps being TRBD1 or TRBD2 (6 bases each). This CDR3 spans 15 amino acids. Deletions cut 4 bases from V and 6 bases from J, with 15 bases between. The germline V gene has CDR1 LGHNA and CDR2 YNFKEQ.

Here the CDR3 DNA reads TGTGCCAGCAGCTTGACAGCCTCTGGAAACACCATATATTTT. This translates into CASSLTASGNTIYF. The chain uses TRBV7-9 and TRBJ1-3; TRBD1 might be the D (5 bases). The germline CDR1 and CDR2 sequences are SEHNR and FQNEAQ (reference sequence). Trimming stripped 3 bases from V and 0 bases from J, with 6 bases between. The CDR3 contains 14 residues.

This clone is classed as medium-sized. This chain links TRBV6-5 with TRBJ1-6; tentatively, D is TRBD1 (5 bases). Trimming stripped 0 bases from V and 6 bases from J, with 12 bases between. CDR1 and CDR2 (germline): MNHEY, SVGAGI. This CDR3 spans 16 amino acids. CDR3 DNA sequence: TGTGCCAGCAGTTACTCGGGGGGTTTAGGTAATTCACCCCTCCACTTT. It is translated as CASSYSGGLGNSPLHF.

The chain is built from TRBV10-3 and TRBJ1-2; D is perhaps TRBD1 (6 bases). The CDR3 runs 16 residues. V was shortened by 0 bases and J by 4 bases, with 15 bases between the two germline ends. Per the germline V gene, CDR1 is ENHRY and CDR2 is SYGVKD. CDR3 bases: TGTGCCATCAGTGAGTCGAGGTCAGGGGCCTTCTATGGCTACACCTTC. Translating it yields CAISESRSGAFYGYTF.

This clone counts as medium-sized. The chain joins TRBV9 to TRBJ1-2; TRBD1 matches at 8 bases. Trimming at V came to 4 bases and at J to 4 bases, leaving 9 bases not matched to a gene. CDR1 is SGDLS and CDR2 is YYNGEE in the germline V gene. CDR3 size: 15 residues. The CDR3 loop is CASSRVQGASYGYTF. The CDR3 DNA reads as TGTGCCAGCAGCAGAGTGCAGGGGGCTTCCTATGGCTACACCTTC.

This chain links TRBV5-1 with TRBJ2-7, with 10 bases matching TRBD1. The CDR3 is 13 amino acids. Germline CDR1 and CDR2: SGHRS and YFSETQ. V was clipped by 7 bases and J by 1 base; unmatched bases: 2. CDR3 in amino acids: CASGTGDSYEQYF. The CDR3 DNA sequence: TGCGCCAGCGGGACAGGGGATTCCTACGAGCAGTACTTC.